These 20 T cell receptor beta chains were sequenced from one sample in a study of metastatic and nonmetastatic thyroid tumors. TCRdb re-called the PCR reads with MiXCR. The table shows 15,000 to 25,000 clones, with 20% to 25% occurring only once. None of the patients had undergone any treatment ahead of thyroid surgery. Sequencing was carried out using tumor tissue. All receptors derive from a male donor with papillary thyroid cancer or a benign thyroid nodule (not recorded which). Some clones in this sample may be carry-over from other donors' samples.

This clone was picked up many times. Since a much larger clone is just one base distant, this may be a read error. The rearrangement links TRBV30 to TRBJ2-1, with D possibly matching TRBD2 (7 bases). The germline V and J ends were trimmed by 1 base and 7 bases, with 14 bases remaining between them. This CDR3 region has 14 residues. In germline, CDR1 is GTSNPN, CDR2 SVGIG (reference sequence). The CDR3 nucleotides are TGTGCCTGGAGTGGTTGGGGGGGCGGAAATGAGCAGTTCTTC. It yields the protein CAWSGWGGGNEQFF.

This clone has ten or more counts. This rearrangement joins TRBV20-1 to TRBJ2-2; possibly TRBD1 for D (5 bases). The ends were cut back, 2 bases at V and 0 bases at J, with 13 bases in the middle. Germline CDR1 and CDR2: DFQATT and SNEGSKA (reference sequence). This CDR3 is built from 16 residues. The CDR3 protein is CSARPAGPTNTGELFF. The CDR3 DNA is TGCAGTGCTAGACCTGCAGGGCCCACGAACACCGGGGAGCTGTTTTTT.

This clone was counted many times. This chain uses TRBV11-1 with TRBJ2-7, with 8 bases matching TRBD1. The CDR3 covers 16 residues. Trimming took 1 base from V and 7 from J; bases not matched to a gene: 12. The germline gives CDR1 SGHAT, CDR2 FQDESV (reference sequence). For the CDR3, the DNA is TGTGCCAGCAGCTTAGGAACAGGGGGTTTAGCGCGAGAGCAGTACTTC. This sequence encodes CASSLGTGGLAREQYF.

There are many counts of this clone. The genes are TRBV9 and TRBJ2-5, with D possibly TRBD2 on 6 matching bases. Trimming pared 0 bases from V and 5 bases from J, leaving 14 bases between. The CDR3 is 15 residues long. Germline CDR1 and CDR2: SGDLS and YYNGEE. DNA for the CDR3: TGTGCCAGCAGCGTAGACCAGCGCGGGGTGGAGACCCAGTACTTC. Translation gives CASSVDQRGVETQYF. The variable domain in full, with the rest retrieved from reference TRBV9 and TRBJ2-5, is DSGVTQTPKHLITATGQRVTLRCSPRSGDLSVYWYQQSLDQGLQFLIQYYNGEERAKGNILERFSAQQFPDLHSELNLSSLELGDSALYFCASSVDQRGVETQYFGPGTRLLVL.

Points on this clone: The junction does not match germline at one end; this may be a read error. The chain has TRBV6-1 and TRBJ2-7, with a weak D call TRBD2 (5 bases). Germline-derived CDR1 and CDR2 are MNHNS and SASEGT. CDR3 length equals 12 residues. CDR3 bases: TGTGCCAGCAGTCCACGGGGATACGACCAGTACTTC. It codes for CASSPRGYDQYF.

This clone was recorded at least ten times. DNA of the CDR3: TGTGCCAGCCGGAGACTAGCGGGAGTGAGTAGGATTGAGACCCAGTACTTC. It translates to CASRRLAGVSRIETQYF. The chain uses TRBV6-1 and TRBJ2-5; 12 nucleotides align to TRBD2. The V gene's germline CDR1 is MNHNS and CDR2 SASEGT. The CDR3 is 17 amino acids. The V and J ends lost 8 bases and 5 bases, in that order; junction bases with no gene match: 15.

This clone showed up many times. The chain combines TRBV7-9 with TRBJ1-6; the D is unclear. Trimming cost V 1 base and J 5 bases, with 15 bases left between them. From germline, CDR1 is SEHNR and CDR2 FQNEAQ (reference sequence). This CDR3 has 17 residues. CDR3 DNA sequence: TGTGCCAGCAGCTTAGGTTCATCGGGAATGGATAATTCACCCCTCCACTTT. This codes for CASSLGSSGMDNSPLHF.

This clone was seen ten or more times. The CDR3 sequence is CASSIGERQPYSNQPQHF. The DNA of the CDR3 is TGTGCCAGTAGTATAGGGGAACGACAGCCTTATAGCAATCAGCCCCAGCATTTT. V is TRBV19 and J is TRBJ1-5; TRBD1 might be the D (5 bases). V lost 1 base and J 0 bases, leaving 16 bases between the germline ends. The germline CDR1 and CDR2 sequences are LNHDA and SQIVND (reference sequence). CDR3 size: 18 residues.

In this sample, this clone turned up many times. The chain uses TRBV7-9 and TRBJ1-1, with D maybe TRBD1 (5 bases). The CDR3 extends over 13 amino acids. Trimming took 2 bases from V and 1 from J, leaving 5 bases between them. The germline V gene has CDR1 SEHNR and CDR2 FQNEAQ (reference sequence). In DNA form, the CDR3 reads TGTGCCAGCAGCTTAACAGGGAACACTGAAGCTTTCTTT. Amino acids: CASSLTGNTEAFF.

This clone was seen many times. This rearrangement joins TRBV20-1 to TRBJ2-1; 12 nucleotides align to TRBD2. CDR1 is DFQATT, CDR2 SNEGSKA, per germline (reference sequence). The CDR3 covers 18 residues. V was pared by 6 bases and J by 0 bases, with 12 bases of the junction left unmatched. The DNA of the CDR3 is TGCAGTGCCCTGGGGGCTAGCGGGAGGGGTTTCTCCTACAATGAGCAGTTCTTC. Its protein product is CSALGASGRGFSYNEQFF.

This clone is categorized as medium-sized. The V and J genes are TRBV6-5 and TRBJ2-7, with 10 positions matching TRBD2. This CDR3 has 15 residues. The V gene's germline CDR1 is MNHEY and CDR2 SVGAGI. Trimming took 2 bases from V and 7 from J; bases not matched to a gene: 8. CDR3 protein: CASSYKPGLASEQYF. CDR3 bases: TGTGCCAGCAGTTACAAGCCGGGACTAGCGAGTGAGCAGTACTTC.

This chain links TRBV5-1 with TRBJ1-2; D is possibly TRBD1 (5 bases). The germline V gene encodes CDR1 SGHRS and CDR2 YFSETQ. The CDR3 spans 15 residues. Trimming shortened V by 4 bases and J by 6 bases, and 19 bases separated the two germline ends. The CDR3 spells CASSNPGGALNGYTF. The DNA of the CDR3 is TGCGCCAGCAGCAACCCGGGGGGTGCCCTGAATGGCTACACCTTC.

This clone was observed a handful of times. One junction end disagrees with the germline gene, perhaps due to a read error. The rearrangement uses TRBV25-1 and TRBJ2-2; tentatively, D is TRBD1 (6 bases). The V gene's germline CDR1 is MGHDK and CDR2 SYGVNS. CDR3 size: 14 residues. The CDR3 DNA follows: TGTGCCATCAGTGGTTACAGGGCCACCGGGGAGCCGTTTTTT. It is translated as CAISGYRATGEPFF.

In its sample, this clone was seen once. This could be a read error, since a much larger clone is one nucleotide away. The CDR3 DNA reads as TGTGCCAGTGGAGACGACAGTCAAGAGACCCGGTACTTC. It specifies CASGDDSQETRYF. The V gene is TRBV19, the J gene TRBJ2-5, with D perhaps TRBD1 (5 bases). The CDR3 runs to 13 residues. In germline, CDR1 is LNHDA, CDR2 SQIVND (reference sequence).

In this sample, this clone turned up many times. At one of its ends the junction is not consistent with the germline gene, which may arise from a read error. This chain joins TRBV7-7 and TRBJ2-1; TRBD2 matches 10 bases. CDR1 SSHAT and CDR2 FNYEAQ come from the germline V gene (reference sequence). The CDR3 consists of 15 residues. CDR3 protein: CASSLGLSGRSEQFF. The CDR3 DNA is TGTGCTAGCAGCTTGGGTCTTAGCGGGAGGAGTGAGCAGTTCTTC.

The V gene is TRBV20-1, the J gene TRBJ1-5; 8 bases are shared with TRBD1. V was pared by 2 bases and J by 8 bases, with 14 bases of the junction left unmatched. Germline lookup yields CDR1 DFQATT and CDR2 SNEGSKA (reference sequence). This CDR3 spans 16 amino acids. DNA of the CDR3: TGCAGTGCTAGACACCGCCGACAGGGGCGAAATAAGCCCCAGCATTTT. Its translation is CSARHRRQGRNKPQHF.

Worth noting for this clone: The junction does not match germline at one end; this may be a read error. The rearrangement joins TRBV27 to TRBJ1-1; no reliable D call. The CDR3 totals 16 residues. Germline assignment: CDR1 MNHEY and CDR2 SMNVEV (reference sequence). The CDR3 sequence is CARSLTATTVNTEAFF. As DNA, the CDR3 is TGTGCCAGGAGTTTAACTGCCACTACAGTGAACACTGAAGCTTTCTTT.

In its sample, this clone was seen many times. This chain uses TRBV19 with TRBJ1-5; the D gene is possibly TRBD1 (6 bases). The CDR3 length is 14 residues. Germline values: CDR1 LNHDA, CDR2 SQIVND (reference sequence). V was cut by 6 bases and J by 5 bases, with 14 bases left in between. The DNA of the CDR3 is TGTGCCAGTAGAACCGGACAGACCCATCAGCCCCAGCATTTT. This translates into CASRTGQTHQPQHF. Variable domain in full (rest from reference TRBV19 and TRBJ1-5): DGGITQSPKYLFRKEGQNVTLSCEQNLNHDAMYWYRQDPGQGLRLIYYSQIVNDFQKGDIAEGYSVSREKKESFPLTVTSAQKNPTAFYLCASRTGQTHQPQHFGDGTRLSIL.

This clone was seen many times. The chain combines TRBV20-1 with TRBJ2-7; 9 bases line up with TRBD1. Germline CDR1 reads DFQATT; CDR2 reads SNEGSKA (reference sequence). V shed 6 bases, J shed 5 bases, and the junction held 8 bases outside the gene matches. This CDR3 has 13 residues. The DNA of the CDR3 is TGCAGTGCCCCCCTACAGGGGGCAAACGAGCAGTACTTC. Residues: CSAPLQGANEQYF.

This clone counts as medium-sized (0.01 to 0.1%). J is TRBJ1-1 and V is TRBV27, with no clear D. V was trimmed by 6 bases and J by 6 bases, leaving 14 bases between them. Per germline, CDR1 MNHEY and CDR2 SMNVEV (reference sequence). The CDR3 loop spans 13 amino acids. CDR3 coding DNA: TGTGCCAGCAGAAAGAGGGAAGGCGCTGAAGCTTTCTTT. It codes for CASRKREGAEAFF.